The 17 T cell receptor beta chains listed next were all sequenced from one sample in a study of blood T cell repertoires in COVID-19. Assay used: immunoSEQ multiplex PCR; TCRdb lists only in-frame clones, some missing. The table shows 450,000 or so clones, with 80% to 90% occurring only once. The sequencing sample was made of peripheral blood. These receptors originate from a man aged 18 to 30 with COVID-19, enrolled during active disease.

This clone came up once. V usage is TRBV7-5 and J usage is TRBJ1-2; the tabulated D call, TRBD1, remains unverified against the DNA. TRBV7-5 is an annotated pseudogene. This CDR3 is 17 amino acids long. Here the CDR3 reads CVRSLRGQGRVKDGYTF. The CDR3 region has the DNA TGTGTCAGAAGCCTCCGAGGACAGGGAAGAGTAAAGGATGGCTACACCTTC.

The V call is TRBV3-1 (or the pseudogene TRBV3-2), the J call TRBJ1-6, with D possibly being TRBD1 (5 bases). The CDR3 covers 15 residues. Per the germline V gene, CDR1 is LGHDT and CDR2 is YNNKEL (reference sequence). Trimming stripped 1 base from V and 8 bases from J, with 12 bases between. The CDR3 loop reads CASSQARGGYSPLHF. The CDR3 DNA sequence: TGTGCCAGCAGCCAAGCTAGGGGAGGGTATTCACCCCTCCACTTT.

This chain uses TRBV7-9 with TRBJ2-5; 10 bases line up with TRBD2. The CDR3 length is 15 residues. Germline values: CDR1 SEHNR, CDR2 FQNEAQ (reference sequence). V shed 1 base and J 4 bases; nucleotides not matched to a gene: 3. In DNA, the CDR3 is TGTGCCAGCAGCTTAGGATCTAGCGGGGGAGAGACCCAGTACTTC. This codes for CASSLGSSGGETQYF.

The gene calls are TRBV4-2 and TRBJ2-1, with 12 bases aligning to TRBD1. The CDR3 is 16 amino acids. Germline V gives CDR1 LGHNA, CDR2 YNFKEQ. J gave up 9 bases and V 0 bases, and 6 bases lay outside the gene matches. CDR3 coding DNA: TGTGCCAGCAGCCAAGATACGGGACAGGGGGCTAGTGAGCAGTTCTTC. This translates into CASSQDTGQGASEQFF.

The chain uses TRBV6-5 and TRBJ2-7; tentatively, D is TRBD1 (5 bases). CDR3 length equals 13 residues. Trimming took off 7 bases at V and 6 bases at J, with 16 bases between the two ends. CDR1 is MNHEY, CDR2 SVGAGI, per germline. As DNA, the CDR3 is TGTGCCAGCACCTGGAATCAGGGTCTCGAGCAGTACTTC. Translating gives CASTWNQGLEQYF.

This chain uses TRBV12-1 with TRBJ2-1; whether TRBD2, the table's D call, matches the DNA was not checked. TRBV12-1 is classified as a pseudogene. CDR3 length: 23 residues. CDR3 DNA sequence: TGTGCCAGCAGCTTTGCGCATCAGGGACTAGCGGCCTTTTACCAAAGCTCCTACAATGAGCAGTTCTTC. This encodes CASSFAHQGLAAFYQSSYNEQFF.

V gene TRBV29-1 combines with J gene TRBJ2-1; D might be TRBD1 (7 bases). V was clipped by 7 bases and J by 7 bases, with 17 bases between them. CDR1 is SQVTM and CDR2 is ANQGSEA in the germline V gene. The CDR3 consists of 13 residues. The CDR3 here is CSAQGGSKNEQFF. The CDR3, as DNA: TGCAGCGCGCAGGGGGGCTCCAAGAATGAGCAGTTCTTC.

The J gene is TRBJ1-1, the V gene TRBV12-3 or TRBV12-4; D remains unclear. This CDR3 has 11 amino acids. The V and J ends lost 8 bases and 11 bases respectively, with 15 bases between them. The CDR3 coding sequence is TGTGCCAGCCGGTCGAGGAGAGGGGCTTTCTTT. It specifies CASRSRRGAFF.

This chain uses TRBV19 with TRBJ2-2; D remains ambiguous. The V and J ends lost 1 base and 0 bases respectively, with 3 bases between them. Looked up from germline, CDR1 is LNHDA and CDR2 is SQIVND (reference sequence). CDR3 length: 14 residues. In nucleotides, the CDR3 is TGTGCCAGTAGTATAGCAGCGAACACCGGGGAGCTGTTTTTT. This encodes CASSIAANTGELFF.

The chain links TRBV19 to TRBJ1-1, with D possibly being TRBD1 (5 bases). V shed 5 bases and J shed 10 bases, with 20 bases lying between them. This CDR3 spans 14 amino acids. Germline values: CDR1 LNHDA, CDR2 SQIVND (reference sequence). The CDR3 coding sequence is TGTGCCAGTAGTTCTGGCGGAGGGGTGAAGATAGCTTTCTTT. Translating gives CASSSGGGVKIAFF.

This rearrangement joins TRBV29-1 to TRBJ2-5; D might be TRBD2 (5 bases). Trimming removed 6 bases from V and 4 bases from J, with 12 bases in between. Germline values: CDR1 SQVTM, CDR2 ANQGSEA. The CDR3 extends over 12 amino acids. In DNA form, the CDR3 reads TGCAGCGTGAGGGTTTACAGAGAGACCCAGTACTTC. Translation gives CSVRVYRETQYF.

The chain uses TRBV18 and TRBJ1-1; a possible D gene is TRBD1 (6 bases). CDR1 and CDR2 (germline): KGHSH, LQKENI. Trimming stripped 5 bases from V and 0 bases from J, with 10 bases between. The CDR3 totals 14 residues. DNA of the CDR3: TGTGCCAGCTCAGGGGACAAGATGAACACTGAAGCTTTCTTT. Translation: CASSGDKMNTEAFF.

The chain recombines TRBV5-4 with TRBJ2-5; 8 bases line up with TRBD2. CDR1 and CDR2 from the germline V gene are SGHNT and YYREEE (reference sequence). The CDR3 has 14 amino acids. With V trimmed by 1 base and J by 4 bases, 3 bases remained unmatched. The CDR3 sequence: CASSLTGGRETQYF. DNA for the CDR3: TGTGCCAGCAGCTTGACGGGGGGGCGAGAGACCCAGTACTTC.

The chain employs TRBV3-1 (or the pseudogene TRBV3-2) and TRBJ2-6; 9 nucleotides line up with TRBD1. The CDR3 runs 20 residues. Germline V gene sequence: CDR1 LGHDT, CDR2 YNNKEL (reference sequence). The V segment lost 4 bases and the J segment 0 bases; nucleotides outside the gene matches: 13. CDR3 region: CASSRNGYRTGASGANVLTF. DNA of the CDR3: TGTGCCAGCAGCCGCAACGGTTACCGGACAGGGGCCTCTGGGGCCAACGTCCTGACTTTC.

This chain uses TRBV7-8 with TRBJ2-2; 9 bases are shared with TRBD2. The V segment lost 5 bases and the J segment 2 bases; nucleotides outside the gene matches: 6. Germline CDR1 reads SGHVS; CDR2 reads FQNEAQ. The CDR3 loop spans 16 amino acids. DNA for the CDR3: TGTGCCAGCAGCCCGCGGGGGGGACTAAACACCGGGGAGCTGTTTTTT. As protein: CASSPRGGLNTGELFF.

This clone was observed a single time. The chain recombines TRBV15 with TRBJ1-2, with 7 bases matching TRBD1. Germline CDR1 LNHNV, CDR2 YYDKDF (reference sequence). This CDR3 contains 15 residues. V was pared by 5 bases and J by 7 bases, with 13 bases of the junction left unmatched. CDR3 residues: CATSPRDSSFSGYTF. The CDR3 DNA is TGTGCCACCAGCCCCCGGGACAGCAGTTTCTCTGGCTACACCTTC.

This chain connects TRBV10-3 to TRBJ2-7, with a weak D call TRBD2 (5 bases). Per germline, CDR1 ENHRY and CDR2 SYGVKD. The CDR3 is 17 residues long. Between the trimmed V and J ends, which lost 3 bases and 0 bases, there was a span of 18 bases. This CDR3 is CAISDGVKTRLSYEQYF. DNA for the CDR3: TGTGCCATCAGTGACGGGGTAAAGACCCGCCTCTCCTACGAGCAGTACTTC.